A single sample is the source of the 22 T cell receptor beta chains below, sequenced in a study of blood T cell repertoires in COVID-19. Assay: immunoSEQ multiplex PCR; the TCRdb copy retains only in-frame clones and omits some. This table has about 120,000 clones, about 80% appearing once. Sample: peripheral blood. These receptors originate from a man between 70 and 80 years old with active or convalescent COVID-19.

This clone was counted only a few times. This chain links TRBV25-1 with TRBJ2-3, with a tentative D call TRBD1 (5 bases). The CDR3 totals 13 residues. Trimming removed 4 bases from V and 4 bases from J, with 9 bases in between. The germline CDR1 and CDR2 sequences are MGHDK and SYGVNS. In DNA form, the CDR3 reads TGTGCCAGCAGTGGCCAAGGGGCAGATACGCAGTATTTT. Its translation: CASSGQGADTQYF.

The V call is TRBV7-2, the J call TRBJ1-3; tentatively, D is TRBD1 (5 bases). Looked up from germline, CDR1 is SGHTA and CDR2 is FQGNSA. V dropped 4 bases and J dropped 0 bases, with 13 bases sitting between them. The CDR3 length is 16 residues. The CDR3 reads CASSSQQADSGNTIYF. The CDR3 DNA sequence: TGTGCCAGCAGCTCCCAACAGGCCGACTCTGGAAACACCATATATTTT.

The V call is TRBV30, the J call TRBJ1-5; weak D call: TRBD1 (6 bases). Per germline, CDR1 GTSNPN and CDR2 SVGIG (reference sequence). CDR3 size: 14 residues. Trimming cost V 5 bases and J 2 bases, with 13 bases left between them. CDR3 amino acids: CAWGGQGGNQPQHF. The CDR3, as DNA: TGTGCCTGGGGGGGGCAGGGTGGCAATCAGCCCCAGCATTTT.

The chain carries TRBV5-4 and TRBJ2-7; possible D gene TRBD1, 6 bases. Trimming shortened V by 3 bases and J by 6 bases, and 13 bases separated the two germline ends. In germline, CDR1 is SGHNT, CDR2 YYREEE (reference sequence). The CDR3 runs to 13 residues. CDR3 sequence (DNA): TGTGCCAGCAGCTATCAGGGGTTTGGCGAGCAGTACTTC. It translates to CASSYQGFGEQYF.

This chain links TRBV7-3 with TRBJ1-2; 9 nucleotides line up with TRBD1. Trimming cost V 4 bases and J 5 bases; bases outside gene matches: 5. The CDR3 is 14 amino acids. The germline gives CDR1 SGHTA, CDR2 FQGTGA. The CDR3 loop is CASSSGQGTYGYTF. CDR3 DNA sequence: TGTGCCAGCAGCTCCGGACAGGGGACGTATGGCTACACCTTC.

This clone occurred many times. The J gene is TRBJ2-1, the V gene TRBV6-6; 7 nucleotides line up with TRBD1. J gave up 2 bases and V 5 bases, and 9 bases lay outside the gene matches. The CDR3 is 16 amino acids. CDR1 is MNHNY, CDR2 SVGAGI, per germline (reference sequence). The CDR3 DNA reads TGTGCCAGCAGTCCCTATGGGGACAGTCCCTACAATGAGCAGTTCTTC. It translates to CASSPYGDSPYNEQFF.

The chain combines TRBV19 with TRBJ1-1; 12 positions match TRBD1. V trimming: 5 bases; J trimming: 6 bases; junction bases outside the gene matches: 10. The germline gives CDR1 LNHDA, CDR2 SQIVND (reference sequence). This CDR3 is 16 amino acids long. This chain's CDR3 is CASSFRDRGPVPEAFF. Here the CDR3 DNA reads TGTGCCAGTAGTTTCCGGGACAGGGGGCCGGTGCCTGAAGCTTTCTTT. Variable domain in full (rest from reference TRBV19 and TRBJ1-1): DGGITQSPKYLFRKEGQNVTLSCEQNLNHDAMYWYRQDPGQGLRLIYYSQIVNDFQKGDIAEGYSVSREKKESFPLTVTSAQKNPTAFYLCASSFRDRGPVPEAFFGQGTRLTVV.

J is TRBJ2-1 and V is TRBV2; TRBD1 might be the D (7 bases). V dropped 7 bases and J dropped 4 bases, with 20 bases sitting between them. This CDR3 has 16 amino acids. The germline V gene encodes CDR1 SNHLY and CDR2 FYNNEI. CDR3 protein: CASTRGDSTLYNEQFF. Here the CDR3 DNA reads TGTGCCAGCACCAGGGGGGACTCCACCCTTTACAATGAGCAGTTCTTC. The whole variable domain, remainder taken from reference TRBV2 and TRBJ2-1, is EPEVTQTPSHQVTQMGQEVILRCVPISNHLYFYWYRQILGQKVEFLVSFYNNEISEKSEIFDDQFSVERPDGSNFTLKIRSTKLEDSAMYFCASTRGDSTLYNEQFFGPGTRLTVL.

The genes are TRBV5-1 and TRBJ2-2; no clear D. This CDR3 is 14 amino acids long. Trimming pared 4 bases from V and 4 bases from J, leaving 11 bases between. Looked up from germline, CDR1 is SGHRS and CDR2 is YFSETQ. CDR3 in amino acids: CASSPYPGTGELFF. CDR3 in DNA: TGCGCCAGCAGCCCGTACCCGGGCACCGGGGAGCTGTTTTTT.

CDR3 bases: TGTGCCAGCAGCGGCGGGAGGCCCACAGATACGCAGTATTTT. This encodes CASSGGRPTDTQYF. The rearrangement joins TRBV7-3 to TRBJ2-3, with 8 bases fitting TRBD2. Per germline, CDR1 SGHTA and CDR2 FQGTGA. J lost 2 bases, V lost 5 bases, and 3 bases had no gene match. This CDR3 spans 14 amino acids.

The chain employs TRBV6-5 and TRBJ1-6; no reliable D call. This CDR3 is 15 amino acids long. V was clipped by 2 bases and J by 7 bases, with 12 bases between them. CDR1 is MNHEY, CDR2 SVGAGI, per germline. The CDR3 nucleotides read TGTGCCAGCAGTTACGGTCCCACGGGAAATTCACCCCTCCACTTT. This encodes CASSYGPTGNSPLHF.

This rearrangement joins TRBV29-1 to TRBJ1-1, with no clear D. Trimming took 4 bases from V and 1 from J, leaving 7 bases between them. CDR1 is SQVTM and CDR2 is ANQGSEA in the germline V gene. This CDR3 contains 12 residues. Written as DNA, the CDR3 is TGCAGCGTTGGTTCTCCGAACACTGAAGCTTTCTTT. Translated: CSVGSPNTEAFF.

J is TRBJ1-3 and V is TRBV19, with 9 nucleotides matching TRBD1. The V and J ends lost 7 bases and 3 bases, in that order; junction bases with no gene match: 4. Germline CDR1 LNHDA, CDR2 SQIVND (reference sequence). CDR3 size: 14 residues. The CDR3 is CASTPGQGGNTIYF. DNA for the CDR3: TGTGCCAGTACCCCGGGACAGGGTGGAAACACCATATATTTT.

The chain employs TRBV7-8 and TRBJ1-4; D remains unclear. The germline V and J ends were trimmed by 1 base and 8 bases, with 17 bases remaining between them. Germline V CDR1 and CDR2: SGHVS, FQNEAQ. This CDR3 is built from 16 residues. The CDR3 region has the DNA TGTGCCAGCAGCTTAGGTCATCCAACTTCCGGGGAAAAACTGTTTTTT. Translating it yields CASSLGHPTSGEKLFF.

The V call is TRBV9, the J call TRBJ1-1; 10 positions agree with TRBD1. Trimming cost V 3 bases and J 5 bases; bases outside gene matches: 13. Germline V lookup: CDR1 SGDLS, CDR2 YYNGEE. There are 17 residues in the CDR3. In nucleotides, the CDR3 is TGTGCCAGCAGCGGATCCGGGACAGGGGAGTCACGGACTGAAGCTTTCTTT. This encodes CASSGSGTGESRTEAFF.

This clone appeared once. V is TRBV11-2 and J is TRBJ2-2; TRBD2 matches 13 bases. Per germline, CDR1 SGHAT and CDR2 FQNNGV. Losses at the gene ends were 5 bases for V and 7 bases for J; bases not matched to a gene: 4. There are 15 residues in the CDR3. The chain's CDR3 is CASSTGLAGIGELFF. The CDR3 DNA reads TGTGCCAGCAGCACGGGACTAGCGGGAATCGGGGAGCTGTTTTTT.

CDR3 in amino acids: CASSPGTAGNTIYF. The DNA for the CDR3 is TGTGCCAGCTCACCCGGGACAGCTGGAAACACCATATATTTT. The chain joins TRBV18 to TRBJ1-3, with 7 bases matching TRBD1. Germline V CDR1 and CDR2: KGHSH, LQKENI. The V segment lost 3 bases and the J segment 2 bases; nucleotides outside the gene matches: 1. The CDR3 totals 14 residues.

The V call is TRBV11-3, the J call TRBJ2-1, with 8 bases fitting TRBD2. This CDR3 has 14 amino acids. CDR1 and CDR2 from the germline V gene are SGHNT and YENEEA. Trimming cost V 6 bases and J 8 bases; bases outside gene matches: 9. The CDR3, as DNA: TGTGCCAGCAGTTTCGGGGGGGCCATCGATGAGCAGTTCTTC. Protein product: CASSFGGAIDEQFF. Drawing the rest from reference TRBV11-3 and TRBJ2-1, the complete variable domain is EAGVVQSPRYKIIEKKQPVAFWCNPISGHNTLYWYLQNLGQGPELLIRYENEEAVDDSQLPKDRFSAERLKGVDSTLKIQPAELGDSAVYLCASSFGGAIDEQFFGPGTRLTVL.

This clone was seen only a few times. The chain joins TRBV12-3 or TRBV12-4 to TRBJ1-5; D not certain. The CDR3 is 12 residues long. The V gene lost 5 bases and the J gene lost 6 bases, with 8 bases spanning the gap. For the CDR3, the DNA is TGTGCCAGCAGTCATAATAGTCAGCCCCAGCATTTT. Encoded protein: CASSHNSQPQHF.

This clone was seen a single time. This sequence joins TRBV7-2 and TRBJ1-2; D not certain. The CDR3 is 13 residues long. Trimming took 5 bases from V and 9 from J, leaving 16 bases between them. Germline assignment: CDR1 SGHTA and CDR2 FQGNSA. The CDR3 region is CASSETRFGSYTF. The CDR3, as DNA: TGTGCCAGCAGCGAAACCAGGTTCGGAAGCTACACCTTC.

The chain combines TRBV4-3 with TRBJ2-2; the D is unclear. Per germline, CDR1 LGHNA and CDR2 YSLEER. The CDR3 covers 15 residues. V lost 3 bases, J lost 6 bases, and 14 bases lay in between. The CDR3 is CASSQAPIAAGELFF. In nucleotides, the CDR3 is TGCGCCAGCAGCCAGGCTCCAATCGCGGCCGGGGAGCTGTTTTTT.

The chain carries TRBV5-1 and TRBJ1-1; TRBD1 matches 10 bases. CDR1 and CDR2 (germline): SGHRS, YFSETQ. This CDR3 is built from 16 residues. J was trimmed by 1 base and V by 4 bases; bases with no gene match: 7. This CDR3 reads CASSPATGGANTEAFF. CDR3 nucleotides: TGCGCCAGCAGCCCTGCGACAGGGGGCGCGAACACTGAAGCTTTCTTT.